This T cell receptor beta chain was recorded in a study of blood T cell repertoires in COVID-19. Repertoires were generated with immunoSEQ multiplex PCR, while TCRdb's copy carries only in-frame clones and drops some. This table holds some 280,000 clones, around 89% found once. The CDR3 length is 16 residues. CDR1 is SGHDT, CDR2 YYEEEE, per germline. With V trimmed by 1 base and J by 4 bases, 6 bases remained unmatched. The sample was peripheral blood. V gene TRBV5-6 combines with J gene TRBJ1-4, with 8 bases identical to TRBD1. The sequence was obtained from a woman aged 55-75 years with acute or convalescent COVID-19. The CDR3 is CASSLRQGAVNEKLFF. The CDR3 DNA reads as TGTGCCAGCAGCTTGCGGCAGGGGGCGGTTAATGAAAAACTGTTTTTT.